This entry lists 17 T cell receptor beta chains sequenced from one sample in a study of T cell responses to AZD1222 COVID-19 vaccine. Measured with immunoSEQ multiplex PCR; TCRdb has only the in-frame clones, and not every one. This repertoire shows about 120,000 clones, around nine tenths found once; its top ten account for 4% to 5%. Here the sequenced sample was peripheral blood, taken 28 days after the second dose of the MenACWY control vaccine. The origin of the receptors is an adult who received the MenACWY meningococcal vaccine as a control.

The rearrangement uses TRBV28 and TRBJ2-1, with D maybe TRBD2 (6 bases). Per germline, CDR1 MDHEN and CDR2 SYDVKM. Deletions cut 8 bases from V and 0 bases from J, with 23 bases between. The CDR3 consists of 18 residues. CDR3 bases: TGTGCCAGCTCTTCGGGTTGGGCTAGCGAACCCTCCTACAATGAGCAGTTCTTC. It encodes CASSSGWASEPSYNEQFF.

This clone was detected only a few times. The rearrangement joins TRBV6-2 or TRBV6-3 to TRBJ1-1, with TRBD1 as a possible D gene (5 bases). CDR3 size: 15 residues. Germline CDR1 reads MNHEY; CDR2 reads SVGEGT. V shed 7 bases and J shed 6 bases, with 21 bases lying between them. The CDR3 sequence is CASTPNYQGGAEAFF. In DNA form, the CDR3 reads TGTGCCAGCACCCCTAACTATCAGGGAGGGGCTGAAGCTTTCTTT.

The gene calls are TRBV7-7 and TRBJ2-5, with TRBD1 identical over 7 bases. With V trimmed by 2 bases and J by 1 base, 10 bases remained unmatched. Germline V gene sequence: CDR1 SSHAT, CDR2 FNYEAQ (reference sequence). The CDR3 has 17 amino acids. CDR3 region: CASSLSSPGQSQETQYF. The CDR3 region has the DNA TGTGCCAGCAGCTTAAGTTCCCCGGGACAGAGCCAAGAGACCCAGTACTTC.

The chain links TRBV5-1 to TRBJ2-7; possibly TRBD1 or TRBD2 for D (6 bases each). The CDR3 runs 15 residues. The germline gives CDR1 SGHRS, CDR2 YFSETQ. V shed 0 bases and J shed 1 base, with 11 bases lying between them. CDR3 DNA: TGCGCCAGCAGCTTGGTGCCGGGGGCTTCCTACGAGCAGTACGTC. Translating it yields CASSLVPGASYEQYV.

The V gene is TRBV24-1, the J gene TRBJ1-1, with 7 positions matching TRBD1. This CDR3 is 13 amino acids long. The trim removed 2 bases at V and 11 bases at J, leaving 7 bases unmatched. The V gene's germline CDR1 is KGHDR and CDR2 SFDVKD. In DNA, the CDR3 is TGTGCCACCAGTGATTCCACCGGGACAGTTGCTTTCTTT. This gives the protein CATSDSTGTVAFF.

The chain carries TRBV7-9 and TRBJ1-1, with D possibly matching TRBD1 (6 bases). Germline CDR1 and CDR2: SEHNR and FQNEAQ (reference sequence). The ends were cut back, 4 bases at V and 0 bases at J, with 15 bases in the middle. The length of the CDR3 is 16 residues. The CDR3 here is CASSSTKTGMNTEAFF. Written as DNA, the CDR3 is TGTGCCAGCAGCTCAACGAAGACAGGTATGAACACTGAAGCTTTCTTT.

The rearrangement uses TRBV27 and TRBJ1-6; 12 positions match TRBD1. V lost 5 bases, J lost 11 bases, and 16 bases stayed unmatched. The germline V gene encodes CDR1 MNHEY and CDR2 SMNVEV (reference sequence). The CDR3 loop spans 18 amino acids. The CDR3: CASSLYPAGTGGSPPLHF. In DNA, the CDR3 is TGTGCCAGCAGTCTCTACCCCGCCGGGACAGGGGGCTCTCCACCCCTCCACTTT.

This clone turned up a few times. This chain uses TRBV11-3 with TRBJ2-1, with 11 bases aligning to TRBD2. The germline V gene encodes CDR1 SGHNT and CDR2 YENEEA. V was pared by 6 bases and J by 0 bases, with 1 base of the junction left unmatched. The CDR3 contains 15 residues. The CDR3 bases are TGTGCCAGCAGTACTAGCGGGAGCTCCTACAATGAGCAGTTCTTC. This codes for CASSTSGSSYNEQFF. The whole variable domain, filled in from reference TRBV11-3 and TRBJ2-1, reads EAGVVQSPRYKIIEKKQPVAFWCNPISGHNTLYWYLQNLGQGPELLIRYENEEAVDDSQLPKDRFSAERLKGVDSTLKIQPAELGDSAVYLCASSTSGSSYNEQFFGPGTRLTVL.

The chain is built from TRBV6-5 and TRBJ1-5; D is undetermined. Germline lookup yields CDR1 MNHEY and CDR2 SVGAGI. Trimming left V 5 bases short and J 5 bases short, with 13 bases between. The CDR3 sequence is 14 residues long. CDR3 sequence: CASSMRRLDQPQHF. As DNA, the CDR3 is TGTGCCAGCAGTATGAGGAGGCTTGATCAGCCCCAGCATTTT.

This CDR3 is CASSFMGGGGPPDQAFF. CDR3 coding DNA: TGTGCCAGCAGTTTTATGGGGGGCGGGGGTCCACCGGATCAAGCTTTCTTT. This chain uses TRBV27 with TRBJ1-1, with a possible D match to TRBD1 (6 bases). V gave up 3 bases and J gave up 9 bases, with 26 bases separating them. CDR1 MNHEY and CDR2 SMNVEV come from the germline V gene (reference sequence). The CDR3 spans 17 residues.

A single count supports this clone. The V gene is TRBV27, the J gene TRBJ2-7; TRBD1 aligns across 9 bases. J gave up 8 bases and V 5 bases, and 7 bases lay outside the gene matches. The CDR3 loop spans 13 amino acids. Germline CDR1 is MNHEY and CDR2 is SMNVEV (reference sequence). In nucleotides, the CDR3 is TGTGCCAGCAGTCCGGGACAGGGTTTCCAGCAGTACTTC. Protein product: CASSPGQGFQQYF.

The chain is built from TRBV6-2 or TRBV6-3 and TRBJ2-7, with 8 bases fitting TRBD1. CDR1 is MNHEY and CDR2 is SVGEGT in the germline V gene. The CDR3 is 14 residues long. V shed 5 bases, J shed 0 bases, and the junction held 3 bases outside the gene matches. CDR3 sequence reads: CASSNRGSSYEQYV. The CDR3 bases are TGTGCCAGCAGTAACAGGGGGAGCTCCTACGAGCAGTACGTC.

The chain has TRBV4-1 and TRBJ2-1; D not resolved. The V end lost 0 bases, the J end lost 10 bases, and 10 bases lay between the germline ends. The CDR3 sequence is 13 residues long. The germline V gene has CDR1 MGHRA and CDR2 YSYEKL. The CDR3 DNA is TGCGCCAGCAGCCAAGAGCGACCCCTCGAGCAGTTCTTC. Protein: CASSQERPLEQFF.

This sequence joins TRBV9 and TRBJ2-2; D may match TRBD1 or TRBD2 (5 bases each). This CDR3 region has 16 residues. CDR1 is SGDLS, CDR2 YYNGEE, per germline. The germline V and J ends were trimmed by 3 bases and 4 bases, with 16 bases remaining between them. The CDR3 here is CASSGGVAPGTGELFF. The CDR3 region has the DNA TGTGCCAGCAGCGGAGGGGTCGCACCAGGCACCGGGGAGCTGTTTTTT. The full variable domain, rest sourced from reference TRBV9 and TRBJ2-2, is DSGVTQTPKHLITATGQRVTLRCSPRSGDLSVYWYQQSLDQGLQFLIQYYNGEERAKGNILERFSAQQFPDLHSELNLSSLELGDSALYFCASSGGVAPGTGELFFGEGSRLTVL.

The chain uses TRBV5-1 and TRBJ2-3; no clear D. The CDR3 length is 13 residues. The germline V gene has CDR1 SGHRS and CDR2 YFSETQ. Trimming pared 0 bases from V and 1 base from J, leaving 3 bases between. CDR3 sequence reads: CASSLGRTDTQYF. DNA of the CDR3: TGCGCCAGCAGCTTGGGCCGCACAGATACGCAGTATTTT.

The chain recombines TRBV6-5 with TRBJ2-5; a possible D gene is TRBD1 (6 bases). This CDR3 contains 12 residues. Germline CDR1 and CDR2: MNHEY and SVGAGI. The ends were cut back, 5 bases at V and 3 bases at J, with 7 bases in the middle. The CDR3 DNA is TGTGCCAGCAGTCGGACAGAAGAGACCCAGTACTTC. It specifies CASSRTEETQYF.

This clone has a single count. CDR3 in amino acids: CASSLGPSTEQYF. The CDR3 region has the DNA TGTGCCAGCAGTCTAGGGCCTAGCACCGAGCAGTACTTC. This chain joins TRBV7-6 and TRBJ2-7; D possibly corresponds to TRBD2 (5 bases). CDR3 size: 13 residues. In germline, CDR1 is SGHVS, CDR2 FNYEAQ. Deletions cut 6 bases from V and 6 bases from J, with 15 bases between.